Detailed here is one TCR beta chain. Germline CDR1 and CDR2: MNHNS and SASEGT. The length of the CDR3 is 16 residues. J gave up 5 bases and V 3 bases, and 10 bases lay outside the gene matches. Original data processing: Estimates of nucleated cell counts were drawn from the amplification of reference gene primers. The data were produced by immunoSEQ multiplex PCR, yet TCRdb's version contains in-frame clones alone and is incomplete. Clone size and V and J calls were adopted from that table, with D and trimming inferred from the DNA. Of tens of thousands of clones listed, 84% were seen once; the top ten hold 6.3%. The sample comes from a study of blood T cell repertoires in COVID-19. Study overall: PBMCs, B-cell-depleted T cells, or T cells were the source of the cDNA or gDNA that made up the material.

The TCR originated in a man aged 60-69 years with acute or convalescent COVID-19. The chain combines TRBV6-1 with TRBJ2-3; TRBD2 matches 8 bases. The sample comprised peripheral blood. CDR3 coding DNA: TGTGCCAGCAGTGAGCTGCTTGCGGGGGGTGGAGATACGCAGTATTTT. Translating gives CASSELLAGGGDTQYF.